What follows are 6 T cell receptor beta chains derived from one specimen sequenced in a study of spatial heterogeneity in lung cancer. The time point is: blood at routine non-recurrence follow-up after resection. Each CDR3 protein gets one entry after TCRdb re-called the 5' RACE reads with MiXCR. Of 110,000 or so distinct CDR3 sequences in the sample, roughly 10% are singletons; the top ten hold roughly a quarter. The sample was PBMCs, taken at follow-up. All receptors derive from a female donor with early-stage non-small cell lung cancer.

This clonotype occurred a few times. The chain carries TRBV5-4 and TRBJ2-2; the D is unclear. V dropped 4 bases and J dropped 1 base, with 14 bases sitting between them. CDR1 SGHNT and CDR2 YYREEE come from the germline V gene (reference sequence). This CDR3 region has 16 residues. The DNA of the CDR3 is TGTGCCAGCAGCCCGTACCCCAGCGAGAACACCGGGGAGCTGTTTTTT. Translated, it gives CASSPYPSENTGELFF.

This clonotype was recorded at least ten times. The chain has TRBV6-1 and TRBJ2-7, with 9 nucleotides matching TRBD2. Unmatched junction bases numbered 4, after V lost 6 bases and J lost 1 base. The germline V gene encodes CDR1 MNHNS and CDR2 SASEGT. There are 14 residues in the CDR3. Here the CDR3 DNA reads TGTGCCAGCAGGTCGGCGGGAGGGTCCTACGAGCAGTACTTC. It specifies CASRSAGGSYEQYF.

The chain joins TRBV15 to TRBJ2-1; the D gene is possibly TRBD2 (7 bases). This CDR3 is built from 16 residues. Trimming stripped 0 bases from V and 7 bases from J, with 16 bases between. CDR1 LNHNV and CDR2 YYDKDF come from the germline V gene (reference sequence). The CDR3: CATSRDYSGGRNEQFF. The CDR3 region has the DNA TGTGCCACCAGCAGAGATTATTCGGGGGGCCGAAATGAGCAGTTCTTC.

This clonotype has a handful of counts. The genes are TRBV27 and TRBJ2-7, with 7 bases fitting TRBD2. Per germline, CDR1 MNHEY and CDR2 SMNVEV (reference sequence). V gave up 0 bases and J gave up 0 bases; unmatched junction bases: 8. CDR3 length: 17 residues. This chain's CDR3 is CASSLSGGSLSSYEQYF. CDR3 DNA: TGTGCCAGCAGTTTATCCGGGGGGAGTCTCAGCTCCTACGAGCAGTACTTC.

This clonotype was seen a handful of times. The chain employs TRBV29-1 and TRBJ2-3; unclear D gene. Trimming removed 4 bases at V and 0 bases at J, with 2 bases between. The CDR3 runs to 11 residues. Germline V gene data show CDR1 as SQVTM and CDR2 as ANQGSEA. Written as DNA, the CDR3 is TGCAGCGTTGGTAGCACAGATACGCAGTATTTT. It specifies CSVGSTDTQYF.

The sample holds many counts of this clonotype. The chain joins TRBV19 to TRBJ1-5; D not resolved. Germline V gives CDR1 LNHDA, CDR2 SQIVND (reference sequence). V lost 5 bases to trimming and J lost 4 bases, with 18 bases between them. The CDR3 spans 16 residues. The CDR3 sequence is CASSSGLTYINQPQHF. The CDR3 DNA follows: TGTGCCAGTAGTTCAGGACTTACTTACATTAATCAGCCCCAGCATTTT.